These 3 T cell receptor beta chains were sequenced from one sample in a study of CD8+ T cells in alopecia areata. Sequencing used cDNA as its template, made by extracting RNA and reverse transcribing it. Assay used: immunoSEQ multiplex PCR; TCRdb lists only in-frame clones, some missing. This sample has about 280,000 clones, with more than 45% found just once. Specified treatment: oral pan-JAK inhibitor, 5-10 mg twice daily. The sequences come from CD4+ T cells sorted from blood, collected at week 24, from a patient treated with tofacitinib. These receptors all stem from a human donor with alopecia areata.

V and J are TRBV29-1 and TRBJ2-2; TRBD1 is a possible D gene (5 bases). Trimming pared 7 bases from V and 6 bases from J, leaving 12 bases between. From germline, CDR1 is SQVTM and CDR2 ANQGSEA. The CDR3 runs 12 residues. The CDR3 nucleotides are TGCAGCGGTACCAGGGAAGCCGGGGAGCTGTTTTTT. Its translation is CSGTREAGELFF.

In DNA, the CDR3 is TGCGCCAGCAGCCCAGGAGATACGCAGTATTTT. This gives the protein CASSPGDTQYF. The rearrangement joins TRBV5-1 to TRBJ2-3; D call uncertain. CDR1 is SGHRS and CDR2 is YFSETQ in the germline V gene. Trimming cost V 4 bases and J 5 bases, with 5 bases left between them. The CDR3 runs to 11 residues.

V and J are TRBV10-3 and TRBJ2-1; D might be TRBD1 (6 bases). Germline V gene lookup returns CDR1 ENHRY and CDR2 SYGVKD. Trimming left V 3 bases short and J 10 bases short, with 7 bases between. The CDR3 is made up of 11 amino acids. CDR3 DNA: TGTGCCATCAGTGAAGGACAGGAGCAGTTCTTC. It specifies CAISEGQEQFF.